The 21 T cell receptor beta chains listed next were all sequenced from one sample in a study of early T cells in non-severe SARS-CoV-2 infection. TCRdb called the 5' RACE reads again in MiXCR, with one record for every CDR3 protein. The data hold 75,000 to 80,000 distinct CDR3 sequences, with around 8.7% observed a single time. Sequenced: whole blood. The receptors originated from an adult who was a healthcare worker with PCR-confirmed SARS-CoV-2 infection or an uninfected control (not recorded which).

The sample holds many counts of this clonotype. The chain combines TRBV20-1 with TRBJ1-5; D remains unclear. This CDR3 is 12 amino acids long. V shed 6 bases and J shed 3 bases, with 9 bases lying between them. Per the germline V gene, CDR1 is DFQATT and CDR2 is SNEGSKA (reference sequence). CDR3 in amino acids: CSALSPNQPQHF. The DNA of the CDR3 is TGCAGTGCCCTATCCCCCAATCAGCCCCAGCATTTT.

This clonotype was counted only a few times. The CDR3 bases are TGCAGTGCTAGAGGTTGGGGTCCGTCATTGGAGACCCAGTACTTC. Its translation is CSARGWGPSLETQYF. V and J are TRBV20-1 and TRBJ2-5; D not resolved. Germline CDR1 is DFQATT and CDR2 is SNEGSKA (reference sequence). The CDR3 contains 15 residues. Trimming removed 1 base from V and 5 bases from J, with 17 bases in between.

The chain couples TRBV4-1 to TRBJ1-4, with TRBD1 matching 9 bases. This CDR3 is built from 15 residues. The V and J ends lost 3 bases and 7 bases, in that order; junction bases with no gene match: 6. Germline CDR1 and CDR2: MGHRA and YSYEKL. CDR3: CASSQTGTGSEKLFF. CDR3 DNA: TGCGCCAGCAGCCAGACCGGGACAGGGAGTGAAAAACTGTTTTTT.

This sequence joins TRBV28 and TRBJ2-5; D tentatively reads TRBD1 or TRBD2 (5 bases each). CDR3 length equals 14 residues. V was clipped by 5 bases and J by 3 bases, with 13 bases between them. The germline gives CDR1 MDHEN, CDR2 SYDVKM. The DNA for the CDR3 is TGTGCCAGCAGTCTAGTGGGGCGGGAAGAGACCCAGTACTTC. It codes for CASSLVGREETQYF.

This clonotype was seen many times. The chain combines TRBV9 with TRBJ1-6; 7 bases line up with TRBD1. Germline loops: CDR1 SGDLS, CDR2 YYNGEE. J was trimmed by 6 bases and V by 3 bases; bases with no gene match: 6. This CDR3 is built from 15 residues. CDR3 loop: CASSGGQLINSPLHF. CDR3 in DNA: TGTGCCAGCAGCGGGGGACAGCTCATTAATTCACCCCTCCACTTT.

To note about this clonotype: A read error may be the cause here, since a much bigger clone is one base away. The chain recombines TRBV7-2 with TRBJ2-1; D uncertain. This CDR3 has 16 residues. CDR1 and CDR2 (germline): SGHTA, FQGNSA. CDR3 sequence: CASSLGGWGTYNGQFF. The DNA for the CDR3 is TGTGCCAGCAGCTTAGGTGGGTGGGGTACCTACAATGGGCAGTTCTTC.

This clonotype was seen more than once but under ten times. The rearrangement links TRBV10-3 to TRBJ2-1; D is uncertain. Looked up from germline, CDR1 is ENHRY and CDR2 is SYGVKD. Trimming pared 10 bases from V and 0 bases from J, leaving 16 bases between. The CDR3 totals 15 residues. The CDR3 DNA reads TGTGCCACCACCTACGAAACAAACTCCTACAATGAGCAGTTCTTC. This codes for CATTYETNSYNEQFF.

The chain employs TRBV7-2 and TRBJ2-1; D perhaps matches TRBD1 (7 bases). Germline loops: CDR1 SGHTA, CDR2 FQGNSA. The length of the CDR3 is 15 residues. Trimming removed 5 bases at V and 3 bases at J, with 14 bases between. Here the CDR3 DNA reads TGTGCCAGCAGCGCAGGGGGGACTTACTACAATGAGCAGTTCTTC. It is translated as CASSAGGTYYNEQFF.

This clonotype was detected only a few times. V usage is TRBV11-2 and J usage is TRBJ2-1; D is ambiguous. CDR1 and CDR2 (germline): SGHAT, FQNNGV. CDR3 length: 13 amino acids. V lost 3 bases, J lost 4 bases, and 7 bases lay in between. For the CDR3, the DNA is TGTGCCAGCAGCTTCGACTTATACAATGAGCAGTTCTTC. As protein: CASSFDLYNEQFF. Full variable domain (remainder filled in from reference TRBV11-2 and TRBJ2-1): EAGVAQSPRYKIIEKRQSVAFWCNPISGHATLYWYQQILGQGPKLLIQFQNNGVVDDSQLPKDRFSAERLKGVDSTLKIQPAKLEDSAVYLCASSFDLYNEQFFGPGTRLTVL.

This clonotype was picked up many times. The chain has TRBV2 and TRBJ1-3, with 7 bases aligning to TRBD1. The germline CDR1 and CDR2 sequences are SNHLY and FYNNEI. CDR3 length: 16 residues. V gave up 4 bases and J gave up 0 bases; unmatched junction bases: 6. The CDR3 protein is CASSAGQPGSGNTIYF. CDR3 nucleotides: TGTGCCAGCAGTGCGGGACAGCCTGGCTCTGGAAACACCATATATTTT.

This clonotype was observed a handful of times. The chain links TRBV5-1 to TRBJ2-5; the D gene is possibly TRBD1 (6 bases). This CDR3 is 14 amino acids long. Germline V gene data show CDR1 as SGHRS and CDR2 as YFSETQ. Trimming removed 5 bases from V and 0 bases from J, with 11 bases in between. The CDR3 DNA reads as TGCGCCAGCAGGACAGGATCGTACCAAGAGACCCAGTACTTC. Protein sequence: CASRTGSYQETQYF.

This clonotype turned up a few times. The chain has TRBV7-7 and TRBJ2-1; D perhaps matches TRBD2 (6 bases). Germline CDR1 and CDR2: SSHAT and FNYEAQ (reference sequence). The CDR3 extends over 14 amino acids. V was cut by 5 bases and J by 7 bases, with 15 bases left in between. Written as DNA, the CDR3 is TGTGCCAGCAGCCTGGGGGGTACCGGGAATGAGCAGTTCTTC. Translation gives CASSLGGTGNEQFF.

This clonotype was observed many times. The chain recombines TRBV12-3 or TRBV12-4 with TRBJ2-3, with 10 bases identical to TRBD2. This CDR3 has 16 amino acids. V lost 4 bases, J lost 8 bases, and 12 bases stayed unmatched. CDR3 residues: CASSSGGLLAGVTQYF. The CDR3 coding sequence is TGTGCCAGCAGTTCTGGGGGGTTGCTAGCGGGAGTTACGCAGTATTTT.

This clonotype was counted ten times or more. J is TRBJ2-7 and V is TRBV6-1; D perhaps matches TRBD2 (5 bases). There are 14 residues in the CDR3. The germline V gene encodes CDR1 MNHNS and CDR2 SASEGT. V was clipped by 5 bases and J by 3 bases, with 14 bases between them. As DNA, the CDR3 is TGTGCCAGCAGTTCCGCTAGTGGACTCTACGAGCAGTACTTC. Translation gives CASSSASGLYEQYF.

J is TRBJ1-1 and V is TRBV2; D gene ambiguous. This CDR3 has 14 amino acids. V was pared by 8 bases and J by 4 bases, with 17 bases between. Germline values: CDR1 SNHLY, CDR2 FYNNEI. Here the CDR3 DNA reads TGTGCCAGCGCAGTTGCGGGTTTGGGCACTGAAGCTTTCTTT. Its translation is CASAVAGLGTEAFF.

This clonotype was observed many times. Written as DNA, the CDR3 is TGTGCCAGCAGCTTAGTTGAGGAGGGCCGGAATGAGCAGTTCTTC. The encoded protein is CASSLVEEGRNEQFF. The chain has TRBV7-9 and TRBJ2-1; D possibly corresponds to TRBD2 (6 bases). V was shortened by 1 base and J by 7 bases, with 14 bases between the two germline ends. The germline CDR1 and CDR2 sequences are SEHNR and FQNEAQ (reference sequence). The CDR3 consists of 15 residues.

This clonotype was observed a few times. The chain joins TRBV29-1 to TRBJ2-3; 7 nucleotides match TRBD2. V lost 7 bases, J lost 2 bases, and 15 bases stayed unmatched. The length of the CDR3 is 16 residues. CDR1 and CDR2 from the germline V gene are SQVTM and ANQGSEA. The CDR3 DNA is TGCAGCGCCCGATTCGTGGCTAGCGGAATCACAGATACGCAGTATTTT. Translating it yields CSARFVASGITDTQYF.

In nucleotides, the CDR3 is TGTGCCAGCAGCTTGGGCGGAGTCACAGATACGCAGTATTTT. Amino acids: CASSLGGVTDTQYF. V is TRBV7-8 and J is TRBJ2-3, with unresolved D. V shed 3 bases and J shed 2 bases, with 9 bases lying between them. The length of the CDR3 is 14 residues. The germline CDR1 and CDR2 sequences are SGHVS and FQNEAQ.

This clonotype came up a few times. The rearrangement uses TRBV5-1 and TRBJ2-3, with D possibly TRBD2 on 6 matching bases. V gave up 2 bases and J gave up 6 bases, with 13 bases separating them. The CDR3 consists of 14 residues. From germline, CDR1 is SGHRS and CDR2 YFSETQ. The CDR3 DNA reads as TGCGCCAGCAGCTTCGGGGGAGTAAGGGATACGCAGTATTTT. Translating gives CASSFGGVRDTQYF.

The chain links TRBV7-2 to TRBJ2-7, with 9 positions matching TRBD2. V lost 5 bases, J lost 0 bases, and 8 bases stayed unmatched. Looked up from germline, CDR1 is SGHTA and CDR2 is FQGNSA. There are 16 residues in the CDR3. The CDR3 DNA reads TGTGCCAGCAGCACGACTAGCGGTACTAGCTCCTACGAGCAGTACTTC. As protein: CASSTTSGTSSYEQYF.

This clonotype was counted between two and nine times. V gene TRBV7-6 combines with J gene TRBJ2-1, with TRBD2 matching 11 bases. V was pared by 4 bases and J by 8 bases, with 4 bases of the junction left unmatched. CDR3 length equals 14 residues. In germline, CDR1 is SGHVS, CDR2 FNYEAQ. The CDR3 loop is CASSYSGRADEQFF. For the CDR3, the DNA is TGTGCCAGCAGCTATAGCGGGAGGGCTGATGAGCAGTTCTTC.